What follows are 30 T cell receptor beta chains derived from one specimen sequenced in a study of CD8 T cells in ankylosing spondylitis. The study, taken as a whole, reports: For ankylosing spondylitis blood, a TCR beta motif of 7 or 8 highly homologous variants appeared characteristic.

Using its own MiXCR run on the 5' RACE reads, TCRdb lists one record per CDR3 protein. This sample has hundreds of thousands of distinct CDR3 sequences, with about 25% found just once. The antigens for these receptors are not known. The sequenced material came from blood, either unsorted or a sorted T cell fraction (not recorded which). Receptors originate from a male donor with ankylosing spondylitis.

A few counts support this clonotype. V is TRBV5-5 and J is TRBJ2-1; 8 positions match TRBD1. The CDR3 sequence is 14 residues long. Germline V gene data show CDR1 as SGHKS and CDR2 as YYEKEE (reference sequence). Germline trimming cut 2 bases from V and 3 bases from J; bases unmatched to any gene: 1. In DNA form, the CDR3 reads TGTGCCAGCAGCTTACAGGGGGTCTACAATGAGCAGTTCTTC. Amino acid sequence: CASSLQGVYNEQFF. Together with reference TRBV5-5 and TRBJ2-1, the CDR3 gives the full variable domain: DAGVTQSPTHLIKTRGQQVTLRCSPISGHKSVSWYQQVLGQGPQFIFQYYEKEERGRGNFPDRFSARQFPNYSSELNVNALLLGDSALYLCASSLQGVYNEQFFGPGTRLTVL.

This clonotype was found a few times. The V and J genes are TRBV5-1 and TRBJ1-1; TRBD1 matches at 7 bases. Losses at the gene ends were 4 bases for V and 5 bases for J; bases not matched to a gene: 8. The germline V gene has CDR1 SGHRS and CDR2 YFSETQ. This CDR3 is built from 14 residues. This CDR3 is CASSTAAGGTEAFF. In nucleotides, the CDR3 is TGCGCCAGCAGCACGGCGGCAGGGGGGACTGAAGCTTTCTTT.

The chain has TRBV5-1 and TRBJ1-1, with D hard to call. Trimming removed 4 bases from V and 0 bases from J, with 16 bases in between. CDR1 and CDR2 (germline): SGHRS, YFSETQ. The CDR3 has 16 residues. The CDR3, as DNA: TGCGCCAGCAGCCCTGGGGTCAGCCAACTGAACACTGAAGCTTTCTTT. It specifies CASSPGVSQLNTEAFF.

This clonotype has a handful of counts. V usage is TRBV2 and J usage is TRBJ2-3; TRBD2 is a possible D gene (5 bases). Trimming shortened V by 6 bases and J by 0 bases, and 10 bases separated the two germline ends. Germline V lookup: CDR1 SNHLY, CDR2 FYNNEI. The CDR3 consists of 14 residues. CDR3 residues: CASSVAISTDTQYF. Written as DNA, the CDR3 is TGTGCCAGCAGCGTAGCGATCAGCACAGATACGCAGTATTTT.

This clonotype was observed a few times. This chain uses TRBV12-3 or TRBV12-4 with TRBJ2-2, with TRBD2 matching over 12 bases. This CDR3 has 21 amino acids. V lost 3 bases and J lost 4; bases outside the gene matches: 18. In DNA form, the CDR3 reads TGTGCCAGCAGTTTTAGTCTGACTAGCGGGAGTATGGGAATAAGCACCGGGGAGCTGTTTTTT. This gives the protein CASSFSLTSGSMGISTGELFF.

This rearrangement joins TRBV27 to TRBJ1-6; D might be TRBD1 (5 bases). This CDR3 comprises 17 residues. Germline CDR1 and CDR2: MNHEY and SMNVEV (reference sequence). The germline V and J ends were trimmed by 4 bases and 5 bases, with 18 bases remaining between them. The CDR3 nucleotides read TGTGCCAGCAGTTCCCCCTTGACAGAGGAGGATAATTCACCCCTCCACTTT. Translating it yields CASSSPLTEEDNSPLHF.

V and J are TRBV3-1 and TRBJ2-1; 10 bases are shared with TRBD2. J lost 4 bases, V lost 5 bases, and 8 bases had no gene match. Looked up from germline, CDR1 is LGHDT and CDR2 is YNNKEL (reference sequence). The CDR3 is 16 amino acids. The CDR3 region is CASSTETSGFYNEQFF. As DNA, the CDR3 is TGTGCCAGCAGCACCGAGACTAGCGGGTTTTACAATGAGCAGTTCTTC.

Ten or more counts support this clonotype. V and J are TRBV3-1 and TRBJ2-3, with a tentative D call TRBD2 (5 bases). V dropped 1 base and J dropped 4 bases, with 15 bases sitting between them. This CDR3 spans 16 amino acids. The germline CDR1 and CDR2 sequences are LGHDT and YNNKEL (reference sequence). This CDR3 reads CASSQGPAERSDTQYF. DNA for the CDR3: TGTGCCAGCAGCCAAGGGCCAGCGGAGCGGTCAGATACGCAGTATTTT.

This clonotype came up a few times. The CDR3 region is CASSLPYETQYF. CDR3 sequence (DNA): TGTGCCAGCAGCTTACCGTACGAGACCCAGTACTTC. The chain has TRBV11-2 and TRBJ2-5; D is unresolved. Germline CDR1 is SGHAT and CDR2 is FQNNGV. Trimming removed 2 bases from V and 5 bases from J, with 6 bases in between. The CDR3 covers 12 residues.

This clonotype was counted only a few times. The chain carries TRBV2 and TRBJ2-7, with 10 bases that match TRBD1. The junction had 4 bases not matched to a gene; V was cut back by 6 bases and J by 5 bases. CDR1 SNHLY and CDR2 FYNNEI come from the germline V gene. This CDR3 has 13 residues. CDR3 in DNA: TGTGCCAGCAGCGGGACAGGGGCTAACGAGCAGTACGTC. Its protein is CASSGTGANEQYV.

This clonotype was seen only a few times. This sequence joins TRBV6-1 and TRBJ2-3; TRBD2 is a possible D gene (6 bases). Germline-derived CDR1 and CDR2 are MNHNS and SASEGT. The CDR3 is made up of 15 amino acids. Trimming left V 3 bases short and J 4 bases short, with 14 bases between. CDR3 in DNA: TGTGCCAGCAGTGATGGCGGGATGAGGGCAGATACGCAGTATTTT. Protein product: CASSDGGMRADTQYF.

This clonotype was observed a handful of times. This chain links TRBV25-1 with TRBJ1-2; the D gene is possibly TRBD1 (5 bases). The CDR3 has 14 residues. V was pared by 1 base and J by 6 bases, with 12 bases between. Germline V lookup: CDR1 MGHDK, CDR2 SYGVNS. In DNA form, the CDR3 reads TGTGCCAGCAGTGAATCCGGGGCCCACCATGGCTACACCTTC. This sequence encodes CASSESGAHHGYTF.

The table lists this clonotype with many counts. The chain couples TRBV12-3 or TRBV12-4 to TRBJ2-6; TRBD1 agrees at 10 bases. The CDR3 spans 17 residues. V was pared by 4 bases and J by 0 bases, with 3 bases of the junction left unmatched. The CDR3 DNA is TGTGCCAGCAGTTGGACAGGGGGTAGCTCTGGGGCCAACGTCCTGACTTTC. This encodes CASSWTGGSSGANVLTF.

This clonotype was seen many times. The chain carries TRBV29-1 and TRBJ2-1; D is tentatively TRBD1 or TRBD2 (6 bases each). CDR3 length: 12 amino acids. Per the germline V gene, CDR1 is SQVTM and CDR2 is ANQGSEA. The germline V and J ends were trimmed by 2 bases and 7 bases, with 9 bases remaining between them. The CDR3 is CSVERGRNEQFF. The CDR3 DNA reads as TGCAGCGTTGAACGGGGGCGGAATGAGCAGTTCTTC.

At least ten counts were recorded for this clonotype. The genes are TRBV12-3 or TRBV12-4 and TRBJ2-1; no definite D call. CDR3 size: 12 residues. Trimming removed 3 bases from V and 13 bases from J, with 13 bases in between. Written as DNA, the CDR3 is TGTGCCAGCAGTTTGGGCAGGAGCCTACAGTTCTTC. This gives the protein CASSLGRSLQFF.

The genes are TRBV30 and TRBJ2-7; tentatively, D is TRBD1 (5 bases). This CDR3 has 11 residues. The V gene's germline CDR1 is GTSNPN and CDR2 SVGIG (reference sequence). Trimming removed 5 bases from V and 4 bases from J, with 9 bases in between. The CDR3 nucleotides are TGTGCCTGGGAACAGGATTACGAGCAGTACTTC. Encoded protein: CAWEQDYEQYF.

The chain carries TRBV5-1 and TRBJ1-1, with a weak D call TRBD1 (5 bases). Germline CDR1 and CDR2: SGHRS and YFSETQ. This CDR3 has 15 amino acids. V was clipped by 2 bases and J by 0 bases, with 11 bases between them. CDR3 sequence: CASSLQTGLNTEAFF. CDR3 nucleotide sequence: TGCGCCAGCAGCTTACAAACAGGCCTGAACACTGAAGCTTTCTTT.

There are a few counts of this clonotype. This chain connects TRBV10-3 to TRBJ2-1; D gene unclear. Germline values: CDR1 ENHRY, CDR2 SYGVKD. Trimming removed 5 bases from V and 4 bases from J, with 3 bases in between. This CDR3 has 11 amino acids. In DNA, the CDR3 is TGTGCCATCAGTCAATACAATGAGCAGTTCTTC. This codes for CAISQYNEQFF.

This clonotype has only a few counts. The chain is built from TRBV20-1 and TRBJ2-1; 9 nucleotides align to TRBD2. The CDR3 is 15 residues long. Germline V CDR1 and CDR2: DFQATT, SNEGSKA (reference sequence). Unmatched junction bases numbered 8, after V lost 2 bases and J lost 6 bases. CDR3 in amino acids: CSARTPGLAFNEQFF. DNA for the CDR3: TGCAGTGCTAGAACCCCGGGACTAGCCTTCAATGAGCAGTTCTTC.

The rearrangement joins TRBV5-1 to TRBJ2-1, with TRBD2 matching over 9 bases. Looked up from germline, CDR1 is SGHRS and CDR2 is YFSETQ. CDR3 length: 16 residues. J gave up 4 bases and V 0 bases, and 5 bases lay outside the gene matches. CDR3 sequence reads: CASSLEASGEYNEQFF. The CDR3, as DNA: TGCGCCAGCAGCTTGGAGGCTAGCGGGGAGTACAATGAGCAGTTCTTC.

This rearrangement joins TRBV24-1 to TRBJ1-5; a possible D gene is TRBD1 (5 bases). In germline, CDR1 is KGHDR, CDR2 SFDVKD. CDR3 size: 14 residues. Between the trimmed V and J ends, which lost 6 bases and 11 bases, there was a span of 19 bases. CDR3 loop: CATSPTGVFDAQHF. CDR3 DNA: TGTGCCACCAGTCCTACAGGAGTGTTTGATGCCCAGCATTTT.

This clonotype was seen only a few times. V usage is TRBV5-1 and J usage is TRBJ1-2, with TRBD1 matching 8 bases. CDR3 length: 15 amino acids. CDR1 is SGHRS and CDR2 is YFSETQ in the germline V gene. J gave up 8 bases and V 0 bases, and 9 bases lay outside the gene matches. In nucleotides, the CDR3 is TGCGCCAGCAGCTTGGGCCGGCAGGGGGCTGAGGGCTACACCTTC. Protein sequence: CASSLGRQGAEGYTF. The complete variable domain, with remaining parts taken from reference TRBV5-1 and TRBJ1-2, reads KAGVTQTPRYLIKTRGQQVTLSCSPISGHRSVSWYQQTPGQGLQFLFEYFSETQRNKGNFPGRFSGRQFSNSRSEMNVSTLELGDSALYLCASSLGRQGAEGYTFGSGTRLTVV.

The chain uses TRBV20-1 and TRBJ1-2, with TRBD1 as a possible D gene (5 bases). Trimming took 3 bases from V and 3 from J, leaving 14 bases between them. This CDR3 is built from 14 residues. Germline lookup yields CDR1 DFQATT and CDR2 SNEGSKA (reference sequence). CDR3 DNA: TGCAGTGCTAGGAGGGACGGTCCCGACTATGGCTACACCTTC. Its protein is CSARRDGPDYGYTF.

In the case of this clonotype: A much more abundant neighbour one base away suggests this may be a read error. The chain joins TRBV29-1 to TRBJ2-7; perhaps D is TRBD1 or TRBD2 (5 bases each). CDR3 size: 13 residues. Germline V lookup: CDR1 SQVTM, CDR2 ANQGSEA. Trimming shortened V by 5 bases and J by 2 bases, and 13 bases separated the two germline ends. CDR3 bases: TGCAGCGTTTTGGGGGAGACCCCCTACGAGCAGTACTTC. It is translated as CSVLGETPYEQYF.

V usage is TRBV20-1 and J usage is TRBJ2-1; D tentatively fits TRBD1 or TRBD2 (5 bases each). The germline V gene has CDR1 DFQATT and CDR2 SNEGSKA (reference sequence). This CDR3 spans 13 amino acids. V lost 4 bases and J 8 bases, leaving 15 bases between the germline ends. As DNA, the CDR3 is TGCAGTGCTAAGGACGTAGGGACCGATGAGCAGTTCTTC. Protein: CSAKDVGTDEQFF.

This clonotype has just a few counts. V and J are TRBV24-1 and TRBJ2-1; 10 bases are a match to TRBD1. V was clipped by 6 bases and J by 9 bases; unmatched bases: 7. This CDR3 has 14 residues. The germline CDR1 and CDR2 sequences are KGHDR and SFDVKD. CDR3 nucleotides: TGTGCCACCAGTCCGGGACAGGGGTTGGGTGAGCAGTTCTTC. It translates to CATSPGQGLGEQFF.

The chain links TRBV5-1 to TRBJ2-4, with D maybe TRBD1 (6 bases). With 0 bases removed from V and 6 bases from J, the gap between germline ends came to 10 bases. Germline V gene sequence: CDR1 SGHRS, CDR2 YFSETQ. This CDR3 has 14 amino acids. The CDR3 loop is CASSLGTRGNIQYF. The CDR3 DNA reads TGCGCCAGCAGCTTGGGTACCAGGGGAAACATTCAGTACTTC.

This clonotype was counted between two and nine times. The chain links TRBV7-8 to TRBJ1-2, with 8 bases lining up with TRBD1. Germline V gene sequence: CDR1 SGHVS, CDR2 FQNEAQ. V lost 1 base, J lost 3 bases, and 4 bases stayed unmatched. The CDR3 consists of 15 residues. CDR3 region: CASSLGGQGHYGYTF. CDR3 nucleotides: TGTGCCAGCAGCTTAGGAGGACAGGGCCACTATGGCTACACCTTC.

The CDR3: CSAIQATDTQYF. The CDR3 nucleotides are TGCAGTGCTATCCAAGCCACAGATACGCAGTATTTT. The chain links TRBV20-1 to TRBJ2-3; D is ambiguous. This CDR3 comprises 12 residues. V shed 4 bases and J shed 2 bases, with 7 bases lying between them. Germline V gives CDR1 DFQATT, CDR2 SNEGSKA (reference sequence).

This clonotype was seen at least ten times. The chain is built from TRBV30 and TRBJ1-1, with D perhaps matching TRBD1 (5 bases). V lost 2 bases and J 4 bases, leaving 14 bases between the germline ends. The CDR3 extends over 14 amino acids. The germline CDR1 and CDR2 sequences are GTSNPN and SVGIG (reference sequence). In DNA form, the CDR3 reads TGTGCCTGGAGTAAGAAGCACCAGGGCACTGAAGCTTTCTTT. Translating gives CAWSKKHQGTEAFF.